Sequencing of this TCR beta chain was carried out in a study of spatial heterogeneity in lung cancer. This clonotype was seen a handful of times. TCRdb re-called the 5' RACE reads with MiXCR, one entry per CDR3 protein. The table shows 110,000 or so distinct CDR3 sequences, with 10% to 13% occurring only once. V was trimmed by 5 bases and J by 3 bases, leaving 17 bases between them. The CDR3 has 16 amino acids. Looked up from germline, CDR1 is SGHVS and CDR2 is FQNEAQ. Time point indicated: blood at routine non-recurrence follow-up after resection. The receptor was isolated from a female donor with early-stage non-small cell lung cancer. The material was PBMCs, obtained at follow-up. The chain carries TRBV7-8 and TRBJ1-5; possibly TRBD1 for D (5 bases). The CDR3 loop is CASSVGLAGNNQPQHF. Written as DNA, the CDR3 is TGTGCCAGCAGCGTAGGTTTGGCAGGGAACAATCAGCCCCAGCATTTT.